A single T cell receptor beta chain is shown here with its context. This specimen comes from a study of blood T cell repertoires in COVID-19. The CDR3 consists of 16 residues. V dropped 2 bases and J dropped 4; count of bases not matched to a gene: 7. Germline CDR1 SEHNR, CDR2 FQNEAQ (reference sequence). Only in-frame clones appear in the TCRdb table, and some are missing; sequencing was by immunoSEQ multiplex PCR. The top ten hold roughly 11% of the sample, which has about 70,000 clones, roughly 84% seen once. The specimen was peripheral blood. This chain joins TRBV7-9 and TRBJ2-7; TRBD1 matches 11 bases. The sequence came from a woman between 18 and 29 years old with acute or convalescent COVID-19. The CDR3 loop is CASSLSGGQGVYEQYF. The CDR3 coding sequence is TGTGCCAGCAGCTTATCAGGGGGACAGGGGGTTTACGAGCAGTACTTC. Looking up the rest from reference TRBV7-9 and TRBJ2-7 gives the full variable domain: DTGVSQNPRHKITKRGQNVTFRCDPISEHNRLYWYRQTLGQGPEFLTYFQNEAQLEKSRLLSDRFSAERPKGSFSTLEIQRTEQGDSAMYLCASSLSGGQGVYEQYFGPGTRLTVT.